Below, one T cell receptor beta chain is given with its context. Its specificity is unknown. This specimen belongs to a study of CXCR3-negative and CXCR3-positive naive CD8 T cells. Study-level background: Sequencing brought in about 150 million TRB reads altogether, and each library got about 1.5 +/- 0.3 million. General study results and limits: Surface CD5 looked about the same in the naive subsets, so the authors worked out TCR strength from TRB CDR3 properties. Comparably high diversity marked both naive subsets, whereas memory CD8+ cells had much lower diversity.

All TRB cDNA libraries came from 5' RACE performed with UMI labels. TCRdb re-called the 5' RACE reads, yielding one record per CDR3 amino acid sequence without DNA. In all, the sample yields 43,000 or so distinct CDR3 sequences. Looked up from germline, CDR1 is WNHNN and CDR2 is SYGVQD (reference sequence). The CDR3 extends over 15 amino acids. At around 300,000 cells each, triplicate sorts were carried out for each CD8+ T cell subset. The J gene is TRBJ2-7, the V gene TRBV10-1; the D call from TCRdb, TRBD2, cannot be confirmed without DNA. Source material: memory CD8+ T cells from blood. The clonotype originates from a human donor in good health. Some clones in this sample may be carry-over from other donors' samples. The CDR3 reads CASSESIAQDYEQYF.